This T cell receptor beta chain is from a study of blood T cells in healthy people across ages. The use of a sample-barcoded 5' primer and a J-beta primer mix characterized a second PCR of about 7 to 12 cycles. TCRdb re-analysed the 5' RACE reads in MiXCR, keeping a single row per CDR3 protein. Of fewer than 2,000,000 distinct CDR3 sequences in the sample, 39% were seen once. Germline CDR1 MNHNS, CDR2 SASEGT. Trimming cost V 4 bases and J 7 bases, with 14 bases left between them. This CDR3 has 14 amino acids. Regarding this clonotype: As yet, its antigen is unknown.

General observations from the study: Getting older went along with TCR beta diversity per million T cells dropping roughly linearly.

The V gene is TRBV6-1, the J gene TRBJ1-5, with D uncertain. This clonotype was sampled from a human donor in good health. Sequencing input: blood. The CDR3: CASSGEGGRQPQHF. In nucleotides, the CDR3 is TGTGCCAGCAGTGGCGAAGGTGGCAGGCAGCCCCAGCATTTT.